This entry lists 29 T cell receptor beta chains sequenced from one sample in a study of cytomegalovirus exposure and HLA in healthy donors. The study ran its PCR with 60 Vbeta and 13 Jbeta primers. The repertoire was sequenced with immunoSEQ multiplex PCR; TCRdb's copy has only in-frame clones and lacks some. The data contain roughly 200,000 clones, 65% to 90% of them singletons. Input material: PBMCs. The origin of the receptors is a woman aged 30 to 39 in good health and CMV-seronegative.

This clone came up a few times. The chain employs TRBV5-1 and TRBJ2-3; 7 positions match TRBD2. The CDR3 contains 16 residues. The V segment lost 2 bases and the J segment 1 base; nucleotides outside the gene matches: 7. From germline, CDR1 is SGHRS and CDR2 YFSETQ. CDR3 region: CASSFGRGGGTDTQYF. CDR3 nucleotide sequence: TGCGCCAGCAGCTTCGGGCGGGGAGGGGGCACAGATACGCAGTATTTT.

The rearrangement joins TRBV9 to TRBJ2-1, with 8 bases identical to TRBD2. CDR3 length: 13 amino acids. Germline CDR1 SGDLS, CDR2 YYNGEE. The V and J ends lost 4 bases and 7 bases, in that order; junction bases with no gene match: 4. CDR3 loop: CASSYSGDNEQFF. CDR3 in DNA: TGTGCCAGCAGCTATAGCGGGGATAATGAGCAGTTCTTC.

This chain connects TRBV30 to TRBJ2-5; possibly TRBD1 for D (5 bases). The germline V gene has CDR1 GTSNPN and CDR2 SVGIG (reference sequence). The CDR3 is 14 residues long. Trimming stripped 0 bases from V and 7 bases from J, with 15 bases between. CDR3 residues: CAWSVGVASWTQYF. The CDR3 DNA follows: TGTGCCTGGAGTGTAGGGGTGGCTTCGTGGACCCAGTACTTC.

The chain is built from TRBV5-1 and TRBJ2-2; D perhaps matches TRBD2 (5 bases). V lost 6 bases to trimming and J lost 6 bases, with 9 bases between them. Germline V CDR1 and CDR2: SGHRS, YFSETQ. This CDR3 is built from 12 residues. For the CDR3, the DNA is TGCGCCAGCAAACGGGAAGCCGGGGAGCTGTTTTTT. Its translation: CASKREAGELFF.

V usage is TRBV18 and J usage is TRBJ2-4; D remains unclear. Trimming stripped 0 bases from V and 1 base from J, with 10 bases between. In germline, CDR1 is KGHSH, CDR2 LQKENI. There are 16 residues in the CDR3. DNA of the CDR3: TGTGCCAGCTCACCACCGAATCCCGAGGCCAAAAACATTCAGTACTTC. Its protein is CASSPPNPEAKNIQYF.

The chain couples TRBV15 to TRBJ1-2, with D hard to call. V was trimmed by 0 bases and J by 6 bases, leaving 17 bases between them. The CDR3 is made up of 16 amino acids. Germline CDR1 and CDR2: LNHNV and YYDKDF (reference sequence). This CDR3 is CATSRDSDPPGDGYTF. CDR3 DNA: TGTGCCACCAGCAGAGATTCCGACCCACCCGGGGATGGCTACACCTTC.

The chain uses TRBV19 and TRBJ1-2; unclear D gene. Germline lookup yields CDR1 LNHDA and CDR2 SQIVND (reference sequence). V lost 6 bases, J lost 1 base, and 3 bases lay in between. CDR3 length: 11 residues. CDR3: CASSYNYGYTF. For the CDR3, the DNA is TGTGCCAGTAGCTATAACTATGGCTACACCTTC.

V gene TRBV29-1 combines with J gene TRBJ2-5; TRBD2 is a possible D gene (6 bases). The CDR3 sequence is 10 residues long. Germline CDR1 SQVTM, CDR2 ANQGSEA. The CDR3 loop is CAAGTETQYF. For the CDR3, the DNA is TGCGCGGCGGGGACGGAGACCCAGTACTTC.

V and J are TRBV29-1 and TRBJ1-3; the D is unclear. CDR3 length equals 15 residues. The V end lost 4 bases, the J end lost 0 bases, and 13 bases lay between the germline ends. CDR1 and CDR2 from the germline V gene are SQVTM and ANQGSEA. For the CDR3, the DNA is TGCAGCGTTGCGGTGATAAGTTACTCTGGAAACACCATATATTTT. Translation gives CSVAVISYSGNTIYF. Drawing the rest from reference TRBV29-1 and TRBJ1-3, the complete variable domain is SAVISQKPSRDICQRGTSLTIQCQVDSQVTMMFWYRQQPGQSLTLIATANQGSEATYESGFVIDKFPISRPNLTFSTLTVSNMSPEDSSIYLCSVAVISYSGNTIYFGEGSWLTVV.

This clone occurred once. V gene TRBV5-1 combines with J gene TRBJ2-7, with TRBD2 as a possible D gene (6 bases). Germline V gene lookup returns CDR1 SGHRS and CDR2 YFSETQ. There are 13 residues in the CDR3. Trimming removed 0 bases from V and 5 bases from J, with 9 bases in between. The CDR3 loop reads CASSLDGGNEQYF. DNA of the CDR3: TGCGCCAGCAGCTTGGATGGAGGGAACGAGCAGTACTTC.

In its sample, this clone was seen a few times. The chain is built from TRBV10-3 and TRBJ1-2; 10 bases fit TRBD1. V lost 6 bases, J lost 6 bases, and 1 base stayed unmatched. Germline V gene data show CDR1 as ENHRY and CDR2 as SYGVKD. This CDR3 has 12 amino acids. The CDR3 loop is CAISGTGDGYTF. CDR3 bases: TGTGCCATCAGCGGGACAGGGGATGGCTACACCTTC.

CDR3 sequence: CASSRGLAGPLNEQYF. CDR3 DNA sequence: TGTGCCAGTAGTAGGGGACTAGCGGGGCCCCTGAACGAGCAGTACTTC. V is TRBV19 and J is TRBJ2-7, with 13 bases fitting TRBD2. This CDR3 has 16 amino acids. J gave up 5 bases and V 4 bases, and 8 bases lay outside the gene matches. CDR1 and CDR2 (germline): LNHDA, SQIVND (reference sequence).

In DNA, the CDR3 is TGTGCCAGCAGCCCTGGGACAGGTGGGACCTACGAGCAGTACTTC. Its protein product is CASSPGTGGTYEQYF. This sequence joins TRBV7-8 and TRBJ2-7; 8 bases fit TRBD1. Per germline, CDR1 SGHVS and CDR2 FQNEAQ. The CDR3 spans 15 residues. Trimming took 5 bases from V and 2 from J; bases not matched to a gene: 8.

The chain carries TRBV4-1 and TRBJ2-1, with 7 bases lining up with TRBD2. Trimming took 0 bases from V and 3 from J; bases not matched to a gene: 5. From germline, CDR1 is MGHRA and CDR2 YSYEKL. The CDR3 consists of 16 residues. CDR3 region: CASSQDPSGDYNEQFF. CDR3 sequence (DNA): TGCGCCAGCAGCCAAGATCCAAGCGGGGACTACAATGAGCAGTTCTTC.

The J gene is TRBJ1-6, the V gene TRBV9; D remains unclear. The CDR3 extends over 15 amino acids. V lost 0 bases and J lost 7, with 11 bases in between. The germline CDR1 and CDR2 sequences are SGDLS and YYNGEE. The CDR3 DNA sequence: TGTGCCAGCAGCGTAGCCCCGACGGGAAATTCACCCCTCCACTTT. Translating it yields CASSVAPTGNSPLHF.

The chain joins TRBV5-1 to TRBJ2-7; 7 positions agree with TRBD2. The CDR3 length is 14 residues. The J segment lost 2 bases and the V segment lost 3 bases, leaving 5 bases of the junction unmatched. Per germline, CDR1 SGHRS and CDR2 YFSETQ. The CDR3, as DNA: TGCGCCAGCAGCTCCGCGGGGGTGACCTACGAGCAGTACTTC. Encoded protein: CASSSAGVTYEQYF.

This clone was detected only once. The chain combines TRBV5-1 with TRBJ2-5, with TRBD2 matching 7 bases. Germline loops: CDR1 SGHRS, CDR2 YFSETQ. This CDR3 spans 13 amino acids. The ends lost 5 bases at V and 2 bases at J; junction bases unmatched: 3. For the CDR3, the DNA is TGCGCCAGCAGGTGGGACTATCAAGAGACCCAGTACTTC. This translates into CASRWDYQETQYF.

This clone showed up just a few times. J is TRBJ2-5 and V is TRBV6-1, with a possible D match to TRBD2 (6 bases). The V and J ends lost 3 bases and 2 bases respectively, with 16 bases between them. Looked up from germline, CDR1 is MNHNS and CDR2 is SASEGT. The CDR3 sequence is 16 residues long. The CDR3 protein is CASSDRAQSGQETQYF. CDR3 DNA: TGTGCCAGCAGTGATAGGGCCCAAAGCGGGCAAGAGACCCAGTACTTC.

CDR3 bases: TGCAGCGTTTGGTCGGGGGAAGGAGAGACCCAGTACTTC. Encoded protein: CSVWSGEGETQYF. The chain employs TRBV29-1 and TRBJ2-5, with D possibly matching TRBD2 (6 bases). This CDR3 comprises 13 residues. The germline V gene has CDR1 SQVTM and CDR2 ANQGSEA. V was pared by 5 bases and J by 4 bases, with 14 bases between.

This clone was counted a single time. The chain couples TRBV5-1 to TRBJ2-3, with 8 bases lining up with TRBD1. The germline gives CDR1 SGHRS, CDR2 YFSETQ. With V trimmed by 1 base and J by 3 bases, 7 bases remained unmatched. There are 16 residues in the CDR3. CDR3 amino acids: CASSLQGRGQTDTQYF. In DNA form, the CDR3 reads TGCGCCAGCAGCTTGCAAGGCAGGGGGCAGACAGATACGCAGTATTTT. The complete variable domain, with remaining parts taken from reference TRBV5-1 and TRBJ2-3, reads KAGVTQTPRYLIKTRGQQVTLSCSPISGHRSVSWYQQTPGQGLQFLFEYFSETQRNKGNFPGRFSGRQFSNSRSEMNVSTLELGDSALYLCASSLQGRGQTDTQYFGPGTRLTVL.

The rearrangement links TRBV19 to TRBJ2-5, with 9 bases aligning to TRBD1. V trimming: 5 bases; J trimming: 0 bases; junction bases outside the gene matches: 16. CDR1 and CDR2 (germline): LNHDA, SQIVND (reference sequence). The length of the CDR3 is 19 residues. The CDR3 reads CASSQGTGRLPHNQETQYF. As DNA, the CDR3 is TGTGCCAGTAGTCAAGGGACAGGGCGTCTTCCCCATAACCAAGAGACCCAGTACTTC.

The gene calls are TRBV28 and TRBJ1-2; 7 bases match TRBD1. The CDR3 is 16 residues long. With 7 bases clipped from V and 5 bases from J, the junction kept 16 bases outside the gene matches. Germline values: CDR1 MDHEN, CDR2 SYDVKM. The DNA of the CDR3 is TGTGCCAGCAAGGTCACACAGAGGGGGCGCTTGTATGGCTACACCTTC. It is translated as CASKVTQRGRLYGYTF.

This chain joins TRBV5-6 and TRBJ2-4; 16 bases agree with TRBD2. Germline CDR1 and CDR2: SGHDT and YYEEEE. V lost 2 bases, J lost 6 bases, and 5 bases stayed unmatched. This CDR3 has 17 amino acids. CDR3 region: CASSFLGLAGGRNIQYF. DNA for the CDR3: TGTGCCAGCAGCTTCCTGGGACTAGCGGGAGGGAGAAACATTCAGTACTTC.

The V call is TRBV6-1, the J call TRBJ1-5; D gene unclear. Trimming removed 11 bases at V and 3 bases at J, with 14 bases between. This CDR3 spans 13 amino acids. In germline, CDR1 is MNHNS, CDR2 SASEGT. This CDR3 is CASVRSDNQPQHF. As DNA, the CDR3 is TGTGCCTCCGTTAGGAGCGACAATCAGCCCCAGCATTTT.

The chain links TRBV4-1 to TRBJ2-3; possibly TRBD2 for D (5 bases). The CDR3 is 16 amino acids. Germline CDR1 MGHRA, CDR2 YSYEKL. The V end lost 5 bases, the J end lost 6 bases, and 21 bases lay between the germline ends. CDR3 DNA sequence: TGCGCCAGCAGCAAACGAGTAGGATCCGGGATGGATACGCAGTATTTT. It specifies CASSKRVGSGMDTQYF.

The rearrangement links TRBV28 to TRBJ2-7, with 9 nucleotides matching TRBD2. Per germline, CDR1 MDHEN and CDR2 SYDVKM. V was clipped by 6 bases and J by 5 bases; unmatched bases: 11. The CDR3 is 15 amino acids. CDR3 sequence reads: CASSSPGLAFNEQYF. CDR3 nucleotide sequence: TGTGCCAGCAGCTCCCCCGGACTAGCGTTCAACGAGCAGTACTTC.

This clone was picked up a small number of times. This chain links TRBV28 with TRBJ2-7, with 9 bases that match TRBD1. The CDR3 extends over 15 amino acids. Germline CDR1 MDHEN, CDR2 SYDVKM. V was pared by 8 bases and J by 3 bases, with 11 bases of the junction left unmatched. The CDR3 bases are TGTGCCAGCCAAAGGCCGGGACAGGGAATCTACGAGCAGTACTTC. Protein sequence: CASQRPGQGIYEQYF.

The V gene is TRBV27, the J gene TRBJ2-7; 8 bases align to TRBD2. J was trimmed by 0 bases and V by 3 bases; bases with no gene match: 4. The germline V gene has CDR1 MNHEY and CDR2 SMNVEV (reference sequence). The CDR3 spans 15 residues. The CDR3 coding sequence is TGTGCCAGCAGTTTTTCCGGGACTAGCTCCTACGAGCAGTACTTC. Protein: CASSFSGTSSYEQYF.

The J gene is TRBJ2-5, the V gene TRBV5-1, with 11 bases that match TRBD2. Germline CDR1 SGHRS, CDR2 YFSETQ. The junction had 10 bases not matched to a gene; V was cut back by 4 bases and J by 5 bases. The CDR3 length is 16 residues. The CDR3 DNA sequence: TGCGCCAGCAGCGAATTAGCGGGAGGGCTGGTGGAGACCCAGTACTTC. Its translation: CASSELAGGLVETQYF.